These 17 T cell receptor beta chains were all obtained from the same sample, sequenced in a study of cytomegalovirus exposure and HLA in healthy donors. This PCR relied on a set of 60 Vbeta primers and 13 Jbeta primers. The repertoire was sequenced with immunoSEQ multiplex PCR; TCRdb's copy has only in-frame clones and lacks some. Of about 100,000 clones listed, around 74% are singletons. Sequencing was done on a sample of PBMCs. The receptors originated from a man in his forties or fifties in good health and CMV-seropositive.

The chain carries TRBV7-2 and TRBJ2-2; 11 positions match TRBD2. Germline V CDR1 and CDR2: SGHTA, FQGNSA. This CDR3 region has 15 residues. The junction had 4 bases not matched to a gene; V was cut back by 4 bases and J by 6 bases. CDR3 in DNA: TGTGCCAGCAGCTCTCTAGCGGGGGGTGCCGGGGAGCTGTTTTTT. Encoded protein: CASSSLAGGAGELFF.

This chain links TRBV9 with TRBJ1-4, with 8 bases identical to TRBD1. Germline V gene sequence: CDR1 SGDLS, CDR2 YYNGEE. The CDR3 totals 14 residues. Trimming at V came to 4 bases and at J to 4 bases, leaving 3 bases not matched to a gene. The CDR3 region is CASSLDRVNEKLFF. CDR3 DNA: TGTGCCAGCAGCCTGGACAGGGTTAATGAAAAACTGTTTTTT.

The chain couples TRBV18 to TRBJ1-1; no reliable D call. The germline V gene has CDR1 KGHSH and CDR2 LQKENI. The CDR3 has 13 residues. V gave up 4 bases and J gave up 1 base, with 7 bases separating them. The CDR3 loop reads CASSLNRNTEAFF. The CDR3 nucleotides are TGTGCCAGCTCACTAAACAGGAACACTGAAGCTTTCTTT.

The V gene is TRBV6-5, the J gene TRBJ1-3; TRBD1 is a possible D gene (5 bases). Germline V CDR1 and CDR2: MNHEY, SVGAGI. CDR3 length: 14 residues. V was shortened by 7 bases and J by 0 bases, with 10 bases between the two germline ends. CDR3 nucleotides: TGTGCCAGCACCAGACAGCCCTCTGGAAACACCATATATTTT. Protein product: CASTRQPSGNTIYF.

The chain couples TRBV7-7 to TRBJ2-2, with 8 bases matching TRBD1. Germline values: CDR1 SSHAT, CDR2 FNYEAQ (reference sequence). This CDR3 has 15 amino acids. Losses at the gene ends were 5 bases for V and 4 bases for J; bases not matched to a gene: 6. In nucleotides, the CDR3 is TGTGCCAGCAGCCCTGGACAGGGCGCCACCGGGGAGCTGTTTTTT. Its protein product is CASSPGQGATGELFF.

The chain is built from TRBV5-3 and TRBJ2-7; 8 bases agree with TRBD2. TRBV5-3 is treated as an ORF (open reading frame) with a function not yet certain. With V trimmed by 4 bases and J by 5 bases, 11 bases remained unmatched. This CDR3 spans 15 amino acids. In DNA, the CDR3 is TGTGCCAGAAGCCCCGGCAGCGGGGGATCCCACGAGCAGTACTTC. It is translated as CARSPGSGGSHEQYF.

V is TRBV13 and J is TRBJ2-3, with 8 bases aligning to TRBD2. The CDR3 loop spans 16 amino acids. Trimming cost V 1 base and J 5 bases; bases outside gene matches: 8. The germline CDR1 and CDR2 sequences are PRHDT and FYEKMQ (reference sequence). CDR3 in amino acids: CASSLAGGHHGDTQYF. The CDR3 coding sequence is TGTGCCAGCAGCTTAGCGGGGGGGCATCATGGAGATACGCAGTATTTT.

The V and J genes are TRBV18 and TRBJ1-1, with TRBD1 matching 7 bases. V gave up 5 bases and J gave up 3 bases; unmatched junction bases: 3. Germline-derived CDR1 and CDR2 are KGHSH and LQKENI. This CDR3 region has 13 residues. DNA for the CDR3: TGTGCCAGCTCAACCGACAGGGACACTGAAGCTTTCTTT. This encodes CASSTDRDTEAFF. The entire variable domain, with the rest obtained from reference TRBV18 and TRBJ1-1, is as follows: NAGVMQNPRHLVRRRGQEARLRCSPMKGHSHVYWYRQLPEEGLKFMVYLQKENIIDESGMPKERFSAEFPKEGPSILRIQQVVRGDSAAYFCASSTDRDTEAFFGQGTRLTVV.

This chain joins TRBV2 and TRBJ2-7; TRBD2 is a possible D gene (5 bases). Germline assignment: CDR1 SNHLY and CDR2 FYNNEI. The CDR3 has 12 amino acids. Trimming removed 6 bases at V and 7 bases at J, with 13 bases between. The CDR3 DNA reads as TGTGCCAGCAGGGCACTTGGGGAGGAGCAGTACTTC. This sequence encodes CASRALGEEQYF.

The chain combines TRBV5-1 with TRBJ1-1; 10 bases align to TRBD1. The CDR3 runs 15 residues. The V gene's germline CDR1 is SGHRS and CDR2 YFSETQ. V lost 4 bases, J lost 7 bases, and 10 bases stayed unmatched. The CDR3: CASSPSGTGESEAFF. In nucleotides, the CDR3 is TGCGCCAGCAGCCCCTCCGGGACAGGGGAGAGTGAAGCTTTCTTT.

This clone came up a few times. The genes are TRBV7-6 and TRBJ2-7; D call uncertain. Germline CDR1 is SGHVS and CDR2 is FNYEAQ. This CDR3 contains 14 residues. The V gene lost 1 base and the J gene lost 3 bases, with 10 bases spanning the gap. CDR3 nucleotides: TGTGCCAGCAGCTTAGACCTGGGCCACTACGAGCAGTACTTC. The encoded protein is CASSLDLGHYEQYF.

By sample share, this clone is medium-sized. The chain links TRBV18 to TRBJ1-5; D call uncertain. CDR1 is KGHSH, CDR2 LQKENI, per germline. The CDR3 consists of 13 residues. V was clipped by 2 bases and J by 7 bases, with 9 bases between them. The CDR3 is CASSPSGVQPQHF. The CDR3 DNA reads as TGTGCCAGCTCACCATCCGGGGTGCAGCCCCAGCATTTT.

The V and J genes are TRBV9 and TRBJ1-1, with 9 bases matching TRBD1. Trimming cost V 4 bases and J 5 bases; bases outside gene matches: 6. Germline V CDR1 and CDR2: SGDLS, YYNGEE. CDR3 length: 14 amino acids. The CDR3 DNA sequence: TGTGCCAGCAGCATAACAGGGGGCATGACTGAAGCTTTCTTT. Translated, it gives CASSITGGMTEAFF.

CDR3 nucleotides: TGTGCCAGCAGCACAATAGCGGGGGGCACAGATACGCAGTATTTT. Amino acids: CASSTIAGGTDTQYF. The chain recombines TRBV7-3 with TRBJ2-3; the match to TRBD2 covers 9 bases. The V gene's germline CDR1 is SGHTA and CDR2 FQGTGA. This CDR3 is 15 amino acids long. V lost 5 bases to trimming and J lost 1 base; unmatched junction nucleotides: 4.

In its sample, this clone was seen a few times. The rearrangement joins TRBV19 to TRBJ1-3; D not resolved. The CDR3 is 14 amino acids. Germline lookup yields CDR1 LNHDA and CDR2 SQIVND (reference sequence). With 3 bases removed from V and 0 bases from J, the gap between germline ends came to 6 bases. The CDR3 nucleotides are TGTGCCAGTAGTATTTCGAGCTCTGGAAACACCATATATTTT. Translating gives CASSISSSGNTIYF.

This clone was counted only a few times. The chain couples TRBV5-1 to TRBJ2-6; D is perhaps TRBD1 (6 bases). V lost 3 bases, J lost 3 bases, and 7 bases lay in between. CDR1 is SGHRS and CDR2 is YFSETQ in the germline V gene. There are 14 residues in the CDR3. DNA for the CDR3: TGCGCCAGCAGCTCGACAGGTGGGGCCAACGTCCTGACTTTC. As protein: CASSSTGGANVLTF.

Concerning this clone: One end of the junction does not line up with germline, which may come from a read error. V is TRBV7-9 and J is TRBJ1-1, with 7 bases that match TRBD1. The CDR3 runs to 14 residues. Per the germline V gene, CDR1 is SEHNR and CDR2 is FQNEAQ (reference sequence). This CDR3 reads CSSSPRQGETEAFF. CDR3 sequence (DNA): TGTTCCAGCAGCCCCCGACAGGGTGAGACTGAAGCTTTCTTT. The full variable domain, in which reference TRBV7-9 and TRBJ1-1 provide the parts outside the CDR3, is DTGVSQNPRHKITKRGQNVTFRCDPISEHNRLYWYRQTLGQGPEFLTYFQNEAQLEKSRLLSDRFSAERPKGSFSTLEIQRTEQGDSAMYLCSSSPRQGETEAFFGQGTRLTVV.